The 13 T cell receptor beta chains presented below share a single source sample, sequenced in a study of T cells in Graves' hyperthyroidism and ophthalmopathy. TCR beta CDR3 regions were amplified from RNA. First-round RT-PCR with HTBI primers amplified the TCR CDR3 region. TCRdb re-derived calls from the multiplex PCR reads in MiXCR, one entry per CDR3 protein. The sample carries around 600,000 distinct CDR3 sequences, 12% to 15% recorded once. The sample consisted of blood. Receptors originate from a young woman with Graves' ophthalmopathy.

This clonotype was counted ten times or more. The chain couples TRBV27 to TRBJ2-7; the D gene is possibly TRBD1 (6 bases). The CDR3 has 17 amino acids. From germline, CDR1 is MNHEY and CDR2 SMNVEV (reference sequence). The V gene lost 6 bases and the J gene lost 0 bases, with 21 bases spanning the gap. In DNA form, the CDR3 reads TGTGCCAGCAGAAAAGGGGGTCCGGGTCTAAGCTCCTACGAGCAGTACTTC. Translation: CASRKGGPGLSSYEQYF.

This clonotype occurred many times. This chain connects TRBV14 to TRBJ1-2, with a possible D match to TRBD1 (5 bases). V was shortened by 5 bases and J by 4 bases, with 8 bases between the two germline ends. In germline, CDR1 is SGHDN, CDR2 FVKESK. The CDR3 has 12 residues. This chain's CDR3 is CASSDGTYGYTF. CDR3 bases: TGTGCCAGCAGCGATGGGACCTATGGCTACACCTTC. The full variable domain, rest sourced from reference TRBV14 and TRBJ1-2, is EAGVTQFPSHSVIEKGQTVTLRCDPISGHDNLYWYRRVMGKEIKFLLHFVKESKQDESGMPNNRFLAERTGGTYSTLKVQPAELEDSGVYFCASSDGTYGYTFGSGTRLTVV.

This clonotype was detected a few times. This sequence joins TRBV10-3 and TRBJ2-7, with 10 bases aligning to TRBD1. After removal of 3 bases from V and 4 bases from J, the junction contained 3 bases not matched to a gene. In germline, CDR1 is ENHRY, CDR2 SYGVKD. This CDR3 region has 14 residues. CDR3 sequence: CAISDRQGAYEQYF. DNA for the CDR3: TGTGCCATCAGTGATAGACAGGGGGCTTACGAGCAGTACTTC.

This rearrangement joins TRBV19 to TRBJ1-2; TRBD1 matches at 10 bases. CDR1 is LNHDA and CDR2 is SQIVND in the germline V gene (reference sequence). The CDR3 runs 15 residues. V lost 4 bases, J lost 2 bases, and 4 bases stayed unmatched. CDR3 loop: CASSTRQGANYGYTF. The CDR3 DNA is TGTGCCAGTAGTACTCGACAGGGGGCCAACTATGGCTACACCTTC.

This clonotype was seen only a few times. V usage is TRBV5-1 and J usage is TRBJ2-5; the D gene is possibly TRBD2 (6 bases). This CDR3 comprises 14 residues. CDR1 SGHRS and CDR2 YFSETQ come from the germline V gene. The germline V and J ends were trimmed by 2 bases and 2 bases, with 10 bases remaining between them. The CDR3: CASSFRRGQETQYF. In DNA, the CDR3 is TGCGCCAGCAGCTTTAGGCGGGGACAAGAGACCCAGTACTTC. Combining the CDR3 with reference TRBV5-1 and TRBJ2-5 gives the whole variable domain KAGVTQTPRYLIKTRGQQVTLSCSPISGHRSVSWYQQTPGQGLQFLFEYFSETQRNKGNFPGRFSGRQFSNSRSEMNVSTLELGDSALYLCASSFRRGQETQYFGPGTRLLVL.

The table lists this clonotype with many counts. V and J are TRBV10-3 and TRBJ1-1; 8 bases are a match to TRBD1. V was clipped by 3 bases and J by 2 bases; unmatched bases: 5. This CDR3 spans 15 amino acids. Germline V gives CDR1 ENHRY, CDR2 SYGVKD. The CDR3 here is CAISETGGPNTEAFF. CDR3 sequence (DNA): TGTGCCATCAGTGAAACAGGGGGTCCAAACACTGAAGCTTTCTTT.

The rearrangement links TRBV5-1 to TRBJ2-1, with 12 nucleotides matching TRBD1. Germline V gene data show CDR1 as SGHRS and CDR2 as YFSETQ. The CDR3 consists of 14 residues. Trimming cost V 9 bases and J 8 bases; bases outside gene matches: 9. The CDR3 sequence: CATDPGQGAYEQFF. The CDR3 coding sequence is TGCGCCACCGACCCGGGACAGGGGGCCTATGAGCAGTTCTTC.

The chain has TRBV11-2 and TRBJ2-7; 7 bases are shared with TRBD2. CDR1 and CDR2 from the germline V gene are SGHAT and FQNNGV. The CDR3 has 15 amino acids. V shed 1 base, J shed 3 bases, and the junction held 6 bases outside the gene matches. CDR3 amino acids: CASSLVGRGDYEQYF. CDR3 nucleotides: TGTGCCAGCAGCTTAGTTGGCCGGGGGGACTACGAGCAGTACTTC.

The chain combines TRBV3-1 with TRBJ2-7, with D possibly TRBD1 on 6 matching bases. V was clipped by 4 bases and J by 2 bases, with 18 bases between them. Germline CDR1 is LGHDT and CDR2 is YNNKEL (reference sequence). The CDR3 is made up of 16 amino acids. The CDR3 bases are TGTGCCAGCAGCCCCGAGGGGGTAGCGAACCCCTACGAGCAGTACTTC. It is translated as CASSPEGVANPYEQYF.

This clonotype was detected ten times or more. The chain carries TRBV15 and TRBJ2-1; 10 bases match TRBD2. CDR1 and CDR2 (germline): LNHNV, YYDKDF (reference sequence). The CDR3 length is 15 residues. J gave up 9 bases and V 0 bases, and 5 bases lay outside the gene matches. The CDR3, as DNA: TGTGCCACCAGCAGAGATAGGGTAGCGGGGGGTGAGCAGTTCTTC. Its protein product is CATSRDRVAGGEQFF. The complete variable domain, with remaining parts taken from reference TRBV15 and TRBJ2-1, reads DAMVIQNPRYQVTQFGKPVTLSCSQTLNHNVMYWYQQKSSQAPKLLFHYYDKDFNNEADTPDNFQSRRPNTSFCFLDIRSPGLGDTAMYLCATSRDRVAGGEQFFGPGTRLTVL.

This clonotype was seen ten or more times. The chain has TRBV30 and TRBJ2-7; D might be TRBD2 (6 bases). The CDR3 loop spans 13 amino acids. Germline-derived CDR1 and CDR2 are GTSNPN and SVGIG (reference sequence). The V end lost 2 bases, the J end lost 3 bases, and 11 bases lay between the germline ends. CDR3 DNA: TGTGCCTGGAGTACGGGAGCCGGCTACGAGCAGTACTTC. Amino acids: CAWSTGAGYEQYF.

This clonotype was seen just once. Possible read error: a much larger clone is one base away. This rearrangement joins TRBV11-3 to TRBJ2-7; D call uncertain. Germline CDR1 is SGHNT and CDR2 is YENEEA. The length of the CDR3 is 16 residues. The CDR3, as DNA: TGCGCCAGCAGCCAAGATCTCCCGGAACAGCCATACGAGCAGTACTTC. The encoded protein is CASSQDLPEQPYEQYF. The full variable domain, completed using reference TRBV11-3 and TRBJ2-7, is EAGVVQSPRYKIIEKKQPVAFWCNPISGHNTLYWYLQNLGQGPELLIRYENEEAVDDSQLPKDRFSAERLKGVDSTLKIQPAELGDSAVYLCASSQDLPEQPYEQYFGPGTRLTVT.

This clonotype was found a few times. The CDR3 bases are TGTGCCACCAGCAGAGACCTTGCTTCGGTGAACTACGAGCAGTACTTC. It translates to CATSRDLASVNYEQYF. The chain employs TRBV2 and TRBJ2-7; D is ambiguous. Trimming left V 10 bases short and J 3 bases short, with 25 bases between. CDR3 size: 16 residues. Germline V gene data show CDR1 as SNHLY and CDR2 as FYNNEI. Complete variable domain (other parts from reference TRBV2 and TRBJ2-7): EPEVTQTPSHQVTQMGQEVILRCVPISNHLYFYWYRQILGQKVEFLVSFYNNEISEKSEIFDDQFSVERPDGSNFTLKIRSTKLEDSAMYFCATSRDLASVNYEQYFGPGTRLTVT.